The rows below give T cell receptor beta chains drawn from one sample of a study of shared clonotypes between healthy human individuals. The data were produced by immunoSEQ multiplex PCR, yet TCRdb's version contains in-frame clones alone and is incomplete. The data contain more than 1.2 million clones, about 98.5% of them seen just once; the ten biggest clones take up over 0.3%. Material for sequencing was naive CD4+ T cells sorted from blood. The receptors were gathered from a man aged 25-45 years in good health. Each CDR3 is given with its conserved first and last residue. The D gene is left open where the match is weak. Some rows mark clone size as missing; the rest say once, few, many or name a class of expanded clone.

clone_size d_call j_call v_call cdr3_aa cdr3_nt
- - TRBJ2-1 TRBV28 CASSPSRSFREQFF TGTGCCAGCAGCCCCTCGCGGAGTTTTAGGGAGCAGTTCTTC
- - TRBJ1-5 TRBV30 CAWSVPGGRVVRQPQHF TGTGCCTGGAGTGTACCCGGGGGGCGGGTTGTTCGTCAGCCCCAGCATTTT
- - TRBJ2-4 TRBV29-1 CSVVLRGVRLAKNIQYF TGCAGCGTTGTTTTGAGGGGTGTCAGACTAGCCAAAAACATTCAGTACTTC
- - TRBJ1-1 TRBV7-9 CASSLARGYTEAFF TGTGCCAGCAGCTTAGCTAGGGGATACACTGAAGCTTTCTTT
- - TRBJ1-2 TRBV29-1 CSVEGTYGYTF TGCAGCGTTGAAGGGACCTATGGCTACACCTTC
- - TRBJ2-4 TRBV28 CASSSSGRLAKNIQYF TGTGCCAGCAGTTCCTCGGGCCGTCTAGCCAAAAACATTCAGTACTTC
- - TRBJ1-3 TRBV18 CASSPSRDSGNTIYF TGTGCCAGCTCACCCTCACGAGACTCTGGAAACACCATATATTTT
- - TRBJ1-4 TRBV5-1 CASSLRTVPNEKLFF TGCGCCAGCAGCTTGAGGACAGTTCCTAATGAAAAACTGTTTTTT
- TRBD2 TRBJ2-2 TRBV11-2 CASSHLAGANTGELFF TGTGCCAGCAGCCATCTAGCGGGAGCGAACACCGGGGAGCTGTTTTTT
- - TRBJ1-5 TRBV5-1 CASSPTVNQPQHF TGCGCCAGCAGCCCCACAGTCAATCAGCCCCAGCATTTT
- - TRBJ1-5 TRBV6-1 CASSETGVVVGQPQHF TGTGCCAGCAGTGAAACGGGGGTGGTGGTTGGTCAGCCCCAGCATTTT
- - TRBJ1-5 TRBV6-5 CASRLGRLDQPQHF TGTGCCAGCAGATTGGGTCGCCTTGATCAGCCCCAGCATTTT
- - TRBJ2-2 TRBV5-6 CASSPLGGANTGELFF TGTGCCAGCAGCCCCCTTGGGGGAGCGAACACCGGGGAGCTGTTTTTT
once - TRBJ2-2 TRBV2 CASSGTKRSNTGELFF TGTGCCAGCAGTGGGACTAAGCGGTCGAACACCGGGGAGCTGTTTTTT
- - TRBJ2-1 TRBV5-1 CASSLGGRVTFDEQFF TGCGCCAGCAGCTTGGGGGGCAGGGTCACATTTGATGAGCAGTTCTTC
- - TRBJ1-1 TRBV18 CASSPSTGGMNTEAFF TGTGCCAGCTCACCCTCAACAGGAGGCATGAACACTGAAGCTTTCTTT
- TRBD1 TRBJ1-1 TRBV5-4 CASSDGGTANTEAFF TGTGCCAGCAGCGACGGAGGGACAGCAAACACTGAAGCTTTCTTT
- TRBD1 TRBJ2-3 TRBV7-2 CASSLRDSRDTQYF TGTGCCAGCAGCCTGAGGGACAGTCGGGATACGCAGTATTTT
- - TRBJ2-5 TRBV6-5 CATFSRGTQYF TGTGCCACCTTCTCACGGGGGACCCAGTACTTC
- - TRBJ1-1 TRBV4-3 CASSQDFIYMNTEAFF TGCGCCAGCAGCCAAGATTTTATATACATGAACACTGAAGCTTTCTTT
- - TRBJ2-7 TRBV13 CASSQEKTRNPYEQYF TGTGCCAGCAGCCAAGAAAAAACACGAAACCCCTACGAGCAGTACTTC
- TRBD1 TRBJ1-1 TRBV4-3 CASSQDPIGGRTEAFF TGCGCCAGCAGCCAAGATCCAATAGGGGGCAGGACTGAAGCTTTCTTT
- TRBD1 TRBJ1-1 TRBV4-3 CASSQADRGTEAFF TGCGCCAGCAGCCAGGCTGACAGGGGCACTGAAGCTTTCTTT
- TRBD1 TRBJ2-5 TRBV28 CASRGTGEETQYF TGTGCCAGCAGGGGGACAGGGGAAGAGACCCAGTACTTC
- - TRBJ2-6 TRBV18 CASSPPDRRAGANVLTF TGTGCCAGCTCACCACCGGACAGGAGGGCTGGGGCCAACGTCCTGACTTTC
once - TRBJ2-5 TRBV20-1 CSALDRTQYF TGCAGTGCGTTAGATCGGACCCAGTACTTC